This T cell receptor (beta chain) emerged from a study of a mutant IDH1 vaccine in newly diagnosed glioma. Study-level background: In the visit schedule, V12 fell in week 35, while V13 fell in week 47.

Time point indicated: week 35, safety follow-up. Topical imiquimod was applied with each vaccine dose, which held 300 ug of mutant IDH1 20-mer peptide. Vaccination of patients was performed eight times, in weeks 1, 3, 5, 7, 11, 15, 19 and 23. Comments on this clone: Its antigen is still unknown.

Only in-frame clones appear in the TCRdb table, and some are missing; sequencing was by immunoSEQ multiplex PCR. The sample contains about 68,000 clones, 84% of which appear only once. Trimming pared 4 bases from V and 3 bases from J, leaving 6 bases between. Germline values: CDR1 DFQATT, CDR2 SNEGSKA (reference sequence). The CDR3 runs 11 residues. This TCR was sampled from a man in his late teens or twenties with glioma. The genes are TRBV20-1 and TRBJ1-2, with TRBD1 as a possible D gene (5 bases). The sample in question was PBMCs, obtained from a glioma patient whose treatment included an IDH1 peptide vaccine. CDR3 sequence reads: CSATRDYGYTF. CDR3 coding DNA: TGCAGTGCTACCAGGGACTATGGCTACACCTTC.